This T cell receptor beta chain was documented in a study of cytotoxic CD8 clonotypes in ibrutinib-treated CLL. Study context: Of the patients, under 13 were relapsed/refractory, approximately 15 treatment-naive and 17 to 18 IGHV unmutated. Mean yields were almost 260,000 productive templates and 90,000 to 95,000 productive rearrangements per sample.

The protocol was immunoSEQ multiplex PCR, while the TCRdb copy is restricted to in-frame clones and leaves out a portion. The repertoire consists of about 130,000 clones, with 84% occurring once and the leading ten covering 2.5% to 3.5%. This receptor was obtained from a human donor with chronic lymphocytic leukemia. The sequencing used PBMCs, collected after 24 months of ibrutinib treatment.

CDR3 in DNA: TGTGCCAGCAGCCCTACAGGGGGCTCTAGCACAGATACGCAGTATTTT. It codes for CASSPTGGSSTDTQYF. The chain combines TRBV9 with TRBJ2-3; the match to TRBD1 covers 9 bases. There are 16 residues in the CDR3. Trimming at V came to 4 bases and at J to 0 bases, leaving 6 bases not matched to a gene. In germline, CDR1 is SGDLS, CDR2 YYNGEE.